This T cell receptor (beta chain) was recorded in a study of blood T cell repertoires in COVID-19. For the study at large: The United States, Italy and Spain were the sources of the acute and convalescent COVID-19 samples. Sources were T cells, B-cell-depleted T cells, or PBMCs; the material itself was cDNA or gDNA.

Authors' analysis steps: Amplification of reference gene primers was used by the study to estimate nucleated cell counts. Some clones are missing from TCRdb's copy, which holds only in-frame ones; the method was immunoSEQ multiplex PCR. Clonal size and the V and J genes are those of that table, whereas D and trimming came from the DNA. The sample shows under 90,000 clones, around 83% of them seen only once. Germline V gene lookup returns CDR1 MNHEY and CDR2 SVGAGI. CDR3 size: 12 residues. V gave up 8 bases and J gave up 2 bases; unmatched junction bases: 3. The receptor was isolated from a man at least 80 years old with acute or convalescent COVID-19. The material sequenced was peripheral blood. The J gene is TRBJ2-7, the V gene TRBV6-5, with TRBD1 matching 7 bases. CDR3 in DNA: TGTGCCAGCCAGGGGGACACCTACGAGCAGTACTTC. Amino acids: CASQGDTYEQYF.